Listed here are 27 T cell receptor beta chains from one sample, sequenced in a study of post-analysis software for immune sequencing data. Their antigen targets remain unknown. Study-level findings and limits: In patients, five or six TRBV segments were more frequent than in controls, with TRBV5-6, TRBV5-1 and TRBV20-1 among them.

cDNA libraries of TCR beta carried unique molecular identifiers. MiXCR, applied by TCRdb to the PCR reads, yields one record per CDR3 protein. Counted here are about 460,000 distinct CDR3 sequences, around 40% occurring once; the ten biggest clones make up 9.5% to 13%. Sequencing was carried out using blood. The receptors here all came from a girl between 10 and 17 years old with multiple sclerosis.

The chain joins TRBV20-1 to TRBJ2-3; TRBD1 might be the D (5 bases). Trimming left V 8 bases short and J 3 bases short, with 9 bases between. Germline CDR1 reads DFQATT; CDR2 reads SNEGSKA (reference sequence). The CDR3 length is 11 residues. Written as DNA, the CDR3 is TGCAGTTCTCAGGGAACAGATACGCAGTATTTT. This encodes CSSQGTDTQYF.

The J gene is TRBJ2-1, the V gene TRBV20-1; D gene ambiguous. TRBJ2-7 matches the DNA end more closely, so the J call is doubtful. The germline V gene has CDR1 DFQATT and CDR2 SNEGSKA (reference sequence). The CDR3 spans 15 residues. The CDR3 sequence: CSATDFSSEALEQYF. CDR3 sequence (DNA): TGCAGTGCTACCGATTTTAGCAGCGAAGCCCTCGAGCAGTACTTC.

This clonotype has only a few counts. The V and J genes are TRBV7-2 and TRBJ2-5, with unresolved D. In germline, CDR1 is SGHTA, CDR2 FQGNSA. This CDR3 spans 13 amino acids. The V end was cut by 7 bases, the J end by 3 bases, with 12 bases between. CDR3 protein: CASTATNEETQYF. The CDR3 bases are TGTGCCAGCACCGCCACAAACGAAGAGACCCAGTACTTC.

The chain joins TRBV2 to TRBJ2-6, with unresolved D. CDR1 and CDR2 (germline): SNHLY, FYNNEI. The V gene lost 6 bases and the J gene lost 1 base, with 7 bases spanning the gap. This CDR3 is built from 14 residues. The CDR3 loop reads CASRVGSGANVLTF. The DNA of the CDR3 is TGTGCCAGCAGGGTAGGATCTGGGGCCAACGTCCTGACTTTC.

In its sample, this clonotype was seen a few times. One junction end disagrees with the germline gene, perhaps due to a read error. The chain couples TRBV6-2 or TRBV6-3 to TRBJ1-1, with D maybe TRBD1 (5 bases). The CDR3 totals 18 residues. The germline CDR1 and CDR2 sequences are MNHEY and SVGEGT. The DNA for the CDR3 is TGTGCCAGCAGTTACTCGTACGAGGGGCCCGAAGGGAACACTGAGGCTTTCTTT. Amino acid sequence: CASSYSYEGPEGNTEAFF.

This clonotype was recorded a few times. The chain employs TRBV5-1 and TRBJ2-1, with D possibly matching TRBD1 (6 bases). The CDR3 contains 15 residues. CDR1 and CDR2 from the germline V gene are SGHRS and YFSETQ. V shed 2 bases and J shed 2 bases, with 11 bases lying between them. CDR3 sequence (DNA): TGCGCCAGCAGCTTCCGGACAGTCCCCTACAATGAGCAGTTCTTC. Residues: CASSFRTVPYNEQFF.

This chain links TRBV4-3 with TRBJ1-5; D may be TRBD1 (5 bases). V lost 0 bases and J lost 5, with 11 bases in between. The CDR3 spans 15 residues. Germline V lookup: CDR1 LGHNA, CDR2 YSLEER. The DNA of the CDR3 is TGCGCCAGCAGCCAAGATTCCGGGGGGGATCAGCCCCAGCATTTT. Translation gives CASSQDSGGDQPQHF.

This chain joins TRBV9 and TRBJ2-7; 9 nucleotides align to TRBD1. The ends lost 0 bases at V and 0 bases at J; junction bases unmatched: 1. Germline CDR1 reads SGDLS; CDR2 reads YYNGEE. This CDR3 is built from 15 residues. For the CDR3, the DNA is TGTGCCAGCAGCGTAGCGGGACAGGGCTCCTACGAGCAGTACTTC. Protein: CASSVAGQGSYEQYF.

The chain employs TRBV6-5 and TRBJ1-4; D may be TRBD1 (5 bases). The length of the CDR3 is 17 residues. CDR1 MNHEY and CDR2 SVGAGI come from the germline V gene. The ends were cut back, 4 bases at V and 0 bases at J, with 15 bases in the middle. In DNA form, the CDR3 reads TGTGCCAGCAGTTGGGACGGAACGATCCCAACTAATGAAAAACTGTTTTTT. The encoded protein is CASSWDGTIPTNEKLFF.

J is TRBJ2-1 and V is TRBV12-3 or TRBV12-4; D not certain. The ends were cut back, 1 base at V and 0 bases at J, with 7 bases in the middle. The CDR3 extends over 15 amino acids. The CDR3 spells CASSLGFSSYNEQFF. CDR3 bases: TGTGCCAGCAGTTTAGGATTTAGCTCCTACAATGAGCAGTTCTTC.

The table lists this clonotype with a count of one. J is TRBJ2-4 and V is TRBV6-1, with a weak D call TRBD2 (6 bases). The J call could be wrong; TRBJ2-7 is a better fit for the DNA end. CDR3 length equals 16 residues. Germline loops: CDR1 MNHNS, CDR2 SASEGT. CDR3 sequence (DNA): TGTGCCAGCAGTGAAAAGGGGACTTTTCAGTATCACGAGCAGTACTTC. Translated, it gives CASSEKGTFQYHEQYF.

The CDR3 loop is CAWGTGAHEQYF. Here the CDR3 DNA reads TGTGCCTGGGGTACGGGGGCCCACGAGCAGTACTTC. The V call is TRBV30, the J call TRBJ2-7, with D possibly called TRBD1 or TRBD2 (6 bases each). This CDR3 contains 12 residues. Germline values: CDR1 GTSNPN, CDR2 SVGIG (reference sequence). Trimming shortened V by 5 bases and J by 5 bases, and 13 bases separated the two germline ends.

The rearrangement links TRBV29-1 to TRBJ1-2; 9 positions agree with TRBD1. The germline V gene encodes CDR1 SQVTM and CDR2 ANQGSEA. The junction had 9 bases not matched to a gene; V was cut back by 7 bases and J by 6 bases. CDR3 size: 13 residues. In nucleotides, the CDR3 is TGCAGCGCAAGGACAGGGGTGGGAGATGGCTACACCTTC. Translated: CSARTGVGDGYTF.

The CDR3 reads CASSHPPGLNYGYTF. The CDR3 nucleotides are TGTGCCAGCAGTCACCCGCCGGGTCTTAACTATGGCTACACCTTC. The V gene is TRBV12-3 or TRBV12-4, the J gene TRBJ1-2, with D uncertain. This CDR3 comprises 15 residues. Trimming stripped 5 bases from V and 1 base from J, with 14 bases between.

This CDR3 is CASSQSSVPAADEQFF. CDR3 sequence (DNA): TGCGCCAGCAGCCAATCTAGCGTACCCGCGGCCGATGAGCAGTTCTTC. This chain joins TRBV4-1 and TRBJ2-1, with D maybe TRBD2 (6 bases). The CDR3 length is 16 residues. The ends were cut back, 2 bases at V and 8 bases at J, with 19 bases in the middle. Germline V gene data show CDR1 as MGHRA and CDR2 as YSYEKL.

This rearrangement joins TRBV7-9 to TRBJ1-2, with D tentatively TRBD1 (5 bases). Per the germline V gene, CDR1 is SEHNR and CDR2 is FQNEAQ (reference sequence). Trimming shortened V by 5 bases and J by 8 bases, and 27 bases separated the two germline ends. The CDR3 runs to 17 residues. For the CDR3, the DNA is TGTGCCAGCAGCCCTTACCGGGACCAAAACCCTTTCGGAGGCTACACCTTC. This encodes CASSPYRDQNPFGGYTF.

This chain's CDR3 is CASSPSLAGAGELFF. Here the CDR3 DNA reads TGTGCCAGCAGTCCTTCACTAGCGGGAGCCGGGGAGCTGTTTTTT. V gene TRBV28 combines with J gene TRBJ2-2; 11 nucleotides match TRBD2. The germline V gene has CDR1 MDHEN and CDR2 SYDVKM. The CDR3 covers 15 residues. Germline trimming cut 5 bases from V and 6 bases from J; bases unmatched to any gene: 5.

V usage is TRBV2 and J usage is TRBJ2-1; TRBD2 matches at 11 bases. This CDR3 comprises 20 residues. CDR1 and CDR2 (germline): SNHLY, FYNNEI. The V and J ends lost 6 bases and 2 bases, in that order; junction bases with no gene match: 18. The CDR3 nucleotides are TGTGCCAGCAGGCCGTACCGACCTTCACTAGCGGGGGTCCCCTACAATGAGCAGTTCTTC. The encoded protein is CASRPYRPSLAGVPYNEQFF.

The chain joins TRBV20-1 to TRBJ2-7, with 10 bases matching TRBD1. Germline V CDR1 and CDR2: DFQATT, SNEGSKA (reference sequence). Germline trimming cut 1 base from V and 2 bases from J; bases unmatched to any gene: 2. This CDR3 contains 14 residues. The CDR3 nucleotides are TGCAGTGCTAGAGTAGGACAGGGGGCCTACGAGCAGTACTTC. It yields the protein CSARVGQGAYEQYF.

This sequence joins TRBV6-2 or TRBV6-3 and TRBJ1-1; perhaps TRBD1 as D (5 bases). Trimming cost V 6 bases and J 0 bases, with 11 bases left between them. CDR3 length equals 14 residues. CDR1 and CDR2 from the germline V gene are MNHEY and SVGEGT. CDR3 sequence reads: CASRKGEMNTEAFF. As DNA, the CDR3 is TGTGCCAGCAGAAAAGGGGAAATGAACACTGAAGCTTTCTTT.

The chain employs TRBV27 and TRBJ2-2; TRBD1 agrees at 7 bases. CDR3 length equals 14 residues. Germline CDR1 and CDR2: MNHEY and SMNVEV (reference sequence). After removal of 6 bases from V and 5 bases from J, the junction contained 6 bases not matched to a gene. CDR3 residues: CASRQGQLTGELFF. In DNA form, the CDR3 reads TGTGCCAGCAGGCAGGGACAGCTGACCGGGGAGCTGTTTTTT.

The chain links TRBV9 to TRBJ2-1; a weak D match, TRBD1 (6 bases). The CDR3 length is 15 residues. Germline V lookup: CDR1 SGDLS, CDR2 YYNGEE. The V end was cut by 0 bases, the J end by 7 bases, with 14 bases between. The CDR3 DNA follows: TGTGCCAGCAGCGTAGTCCCGGGACACCAAAATGAGCAGTTCTTC. Encoded protein: CASSVVPGHQNEQFF. Complete variable domain (other parts from reference TRBV9 and TRBJ2-1): DSGVTQTPKHLITATGQRVTLRCSPRSGDLSVYWYQQSLDQGLQFLIQYYNGEERAKGNILERFSAQQFPDLHSELNLSSLELGDSALYFCASSVVPGHQNEQFFGPGTRLTVL.

To note about this clonotype: A single base separates this from a much larger clone, so it may be a read error. The chain recombines TRBV20-1 with TRBJ2-3, with D perhaps being TRBD1 or TRBD2 (6 bases each). The length of the CDR3 is 16 residues. Germline loops: CDR1 DFQATT, CDR2 SNEGSKA (reference sequence). CDR3 sequence (DNA): TGCAGTGCTAGTCCCCGCGGCCACGGGGGCACAGGTACGCAGTATTTT. Its translation is CSASPRGHGGTGTQYF.

The genes are TRBV5-1 and TRBJ1-4; D may be TRBD1 (6 bases). The V gene lost 0 bases and the J gene lost 7 bases, with 13 bases spanning the gap. The CDR3 covers 15 residues. Germline CDR1 SGHRS, CDR2 YFSETQ. The CDR3 DNA follows: TGCGCCAGCAGCTTGGGGCAGGGGCAGGGTGAAAAACTGTTTTTT. This translates into CASSLGQGQGEKLFF.

This clonotype has just one count. Relative to the germline gene, one junction end is altered; a read error may explain this. This rearrangement joins TRBV20-1 to TRBJ2-2; D might be TRBD2 (5 bases). CDR1 and CDR2 from the germline V gene are DFQATT and SNEGSKA (reference sequence). CDR3 size: 13 residues. The CDR3 sequence is CSVPDFNTGELCF. The CDR3 DNA sequence: TGCAGTGTTCCGGACTTTAACACCGGGGAGCTGTGTTTT.

This clonotype showed up just once. This sequence joins TRBV6-6 and TRBJ1-6; D is possibly TRBD1 (5 bases). V was trimmed by 2 bases and J by 10 bases, leaving 12 bases between them. The V gene's germline CDR1 is MNHNY and CDR2 SVGAGI (reference sequence). This CDR3 is 14 amino acids long. In DNA form, the CDR3 reads TGTGCCAGCAGTTACGACGGTGGGGACTCACCCCTCCACTTT. It is translated as CASSYDGGDSPLHF.

This clonotype was detected a few times. V and J are TRBV9 and TRBJ2-6; D is possibly TRBD2 (6 bases). The germline V gene encodes CDR1 SGDLS and CDR2 YYNGEE. This CDR3 is 16 amino acids long. The V and J ends lost 0 bases and 1 base respectively, with 8 bases between them. The CDR3 sequence: CASSVGLASGANVLTF. As DNA, the CDR3 is TGTGCCAGCAGCGTAGGCCTAGCGTCTGGGGCCAACGTCCTGACTTTC.